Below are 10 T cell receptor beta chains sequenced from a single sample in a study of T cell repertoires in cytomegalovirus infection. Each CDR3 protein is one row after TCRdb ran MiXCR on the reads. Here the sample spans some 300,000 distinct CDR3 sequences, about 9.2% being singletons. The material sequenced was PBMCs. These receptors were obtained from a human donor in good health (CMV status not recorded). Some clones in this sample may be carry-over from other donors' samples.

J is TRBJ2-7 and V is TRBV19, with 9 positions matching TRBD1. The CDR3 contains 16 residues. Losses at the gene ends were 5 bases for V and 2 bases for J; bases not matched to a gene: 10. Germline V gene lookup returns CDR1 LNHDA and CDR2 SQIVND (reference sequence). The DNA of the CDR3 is TGTGCCAGTAGTGCTTCTCGACAGGGGGTGACCTACGAGCAGTACTTC. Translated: CASSASRQGVTYEQYF.

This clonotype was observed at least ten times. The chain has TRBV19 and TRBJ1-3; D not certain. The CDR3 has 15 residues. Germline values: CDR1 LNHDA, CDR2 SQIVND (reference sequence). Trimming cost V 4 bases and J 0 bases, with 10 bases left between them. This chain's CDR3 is CASSTGIYSGNTIYF. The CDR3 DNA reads TGTGCCAGTAGTACCGGGATTTACTCTGGAAACACCATATATTTT.

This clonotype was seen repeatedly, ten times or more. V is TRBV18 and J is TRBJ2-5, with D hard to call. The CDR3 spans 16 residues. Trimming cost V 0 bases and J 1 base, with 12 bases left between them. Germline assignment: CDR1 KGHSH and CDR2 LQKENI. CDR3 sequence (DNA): TGTGCCAGCTCACCACCGGCTGGATCGTTCCAAGAGACCCAGTACTTC. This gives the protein CASSPPAGSFQETQYF.

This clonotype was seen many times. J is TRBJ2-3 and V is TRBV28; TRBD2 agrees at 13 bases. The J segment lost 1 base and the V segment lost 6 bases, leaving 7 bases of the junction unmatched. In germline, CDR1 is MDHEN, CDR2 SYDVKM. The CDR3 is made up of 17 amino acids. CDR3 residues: CASSHGTSGVGTDTQYF. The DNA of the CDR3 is TGTGCCAGCAGCCATGGGACTAGCGGGGTTGGCACAGATACGCAGTATTTT.

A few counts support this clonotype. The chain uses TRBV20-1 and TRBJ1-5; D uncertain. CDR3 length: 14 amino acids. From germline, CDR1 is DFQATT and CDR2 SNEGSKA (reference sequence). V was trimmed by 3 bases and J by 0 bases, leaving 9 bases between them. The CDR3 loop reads CSARKGHSNQPQHF. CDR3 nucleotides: TGCAGTGCTAGGAAAGGTCATAGCAATCAGCCCCAGCATTTT.

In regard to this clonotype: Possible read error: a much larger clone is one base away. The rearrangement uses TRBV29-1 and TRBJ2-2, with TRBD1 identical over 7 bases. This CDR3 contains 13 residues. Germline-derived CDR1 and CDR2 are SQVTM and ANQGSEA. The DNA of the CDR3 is TGCACGGGAAGGGGGCTGAACACCGGGGAGCTGTTTTTT. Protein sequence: CTGRGLNTGELFF.

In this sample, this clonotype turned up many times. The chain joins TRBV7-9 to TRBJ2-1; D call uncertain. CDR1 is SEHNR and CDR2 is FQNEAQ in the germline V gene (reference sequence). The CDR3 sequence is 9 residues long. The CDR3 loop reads CVIGHEQFF. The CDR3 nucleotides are TGTGTCATAGGCCATGAGCAGTTCTTC.

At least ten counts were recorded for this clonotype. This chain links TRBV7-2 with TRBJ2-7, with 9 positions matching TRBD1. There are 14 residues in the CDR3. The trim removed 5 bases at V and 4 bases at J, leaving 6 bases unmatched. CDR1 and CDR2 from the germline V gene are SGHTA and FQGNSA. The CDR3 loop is CASSPDRGGYEQYF. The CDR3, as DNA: TGTGCCAGCAGCCCTGACAGGGGGGGATACGAGCAGTACTTC. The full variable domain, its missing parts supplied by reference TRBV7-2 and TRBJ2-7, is GAGVSQSPSNKVTEKGKDVELRCDPISGHTALYWYRQSLGQGLEFLIYFQGNSAPDKSGLPSDRFSAERTGGSVSTLTIQRTQQEDSAVYLCASSPDRGGYEQYFGPGTRLTVT.

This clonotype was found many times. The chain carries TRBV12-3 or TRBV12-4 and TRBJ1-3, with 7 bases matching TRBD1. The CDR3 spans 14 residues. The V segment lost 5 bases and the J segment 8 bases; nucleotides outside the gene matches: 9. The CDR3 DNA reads TGTGCCAGCAGTCGACAGGGTGGAGGAGACACCATATATTTT. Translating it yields CASSRQGGGDTIYF.

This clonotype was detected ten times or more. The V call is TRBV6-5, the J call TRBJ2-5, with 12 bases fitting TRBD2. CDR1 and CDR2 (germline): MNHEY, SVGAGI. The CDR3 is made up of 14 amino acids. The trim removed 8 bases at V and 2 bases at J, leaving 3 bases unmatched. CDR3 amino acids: CASRLAGGQETQYF. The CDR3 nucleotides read TGTGCCAGCCGCCTAGCGGGGGGGCAAGAGACCCAGTACTTC.